This T cell receptor (beta chain) was sequenced for a study of blood T cells in healthy people across ages (dated by TCRdb to the mid-2010s). About the full investigation: Template switching captured roughly one uniquely barcoded TCR beta cDNA molecule per two T cells in model experiments. The donors were split into four age groups: young (average 16 years), middle-aged (nearly 40), aged (around 67) and long-lived (under 90). Age-related changes in TCR beta repertoire diversity were measured in the study by deep sequencing normalized with unique cDNA molecular identifiers. Two additional independent replicas of 1 million unique cDNA reads from the same blood draw were analyzed for two donors (one aged 18 to 30 and one aged 80 or older). Donors of different ages were randomly distributed across sequencing lanes to avoid experimental bias.

From a lookup of the germline V gene, CDR1 and CDR2 are MNHEY and SVGEGT. Reading from cysteine to phenylalanine, the CDR3 counts 15 amino acids. This entry keeps only the CDR3 DNA: 45 bases, framed from base 1. A distance of 11 bases separates the germline ends of V and J, which lose 8 bases and 0 bases respectively. Overall study outcomes, separate from this receptor: Because donor CMV infection status was unknown, age-related changes in expanded clonotypes were potentially confounded. The percentage of naive T cells measured by flow cytometry correlated strongly with observed TCR beta diversity. Because profiling used bulk unsorted PBMCs, naive and antigen-experienced compartments could not be compared conclusively. Compared with the aged group, more naive CD4+ T cells, fewer expanded clones and increased TCR diversity were shown by the long-lived group, suggesting age selection. As age increased, observed TCR beta diversity per million T cells dropped in a roughly linear way, and a significant reduction was already evident by age approximately 40. Estimates of total diversity from one million sequenced T cells were regarded as lower bounds and underestimates.

The approximately 39 donors, aged 6 to 90 years, were systemically healthy Caucasian individuals from Russia. Around 9.7 milliliters of peripheral blood were collected from each donor into EDTA-treated Vacutainer tubes. Ficoll-Paque density-gradient centrifugation was used to isolate PBMCs, with at least 7 million per sample. Trizol reagent was used to extract total RNA from PBMCs, with at least 5.5 micrograms per sample. For every donor, flow cytometry on a PBMC aliquot measured the percentage of naive CD45RAhigh/CD27high T cells. Worth noting for this clonotype: Its binding antigen is unknown. No much larger clone is present one base from it, and per-base qualities are unavailable.

The library was produced with 5' RACE. Sequencing used an Illumina HiSeq 2500. The second PCR ran for roughly 7 to 12 cycles and used a J-beta primer mix along with a sample-barcoded 5' primer. A template-switch 5' adaptor carrying 12 random nucleotides introduced a unique molecular identifier onto each TCR beta cDNA molecule. Each sample yielded at least 3 million CDR3-containing paired-end reads. First-strand cDNA was synthesized from all RNA with the Mint cDNA synthesis kit, primed by a TRBC-specific oligonucleotide. Following uracil-DNA glycosylase treatment, a first 18-cycle PCR with universal primers M1SS and BC2_uni_R was performed on all cDNA. Under the source paper's analysis protocol: Each sample was normalized by randomly selecting 1 million high-quality reads, each carrying a distinct molecular identifier. Instead of being binned into consensus sequences, reads with shared molecular identifiers were discarded. MiTCR, with a Q25 quality threshold and the strictest error-elimination algorithm, was used for CDR3 identification, clonotype clustering and error correction. A nonparametric unseen species model using Euler transformation provided a lower-bound estimate of total TCR beta diversity. TCRdb handled the public reads itself, with Q25 trimming in fastp and clone calling in MiXCR, and kept productive beta chains. Entries that share a CDR3 protein sequence are merged under the most common genes and DNA. These V and J calls originate from TCRdb's pipeline instead of the authors' own analysis. The sample data list about a million distinct CDR3 sequences, and roughly 52% of these were observed just once. Clones ranked in the top ten supply 13% of the sample.

The chain was built from TRBV6-2 or TRBV6-3 and TRBJ2-6; the D gene assignment is ambiguous. Sequencing was performed on blood. The sequence was obtained from a young man in good health. The DNA reads as follows: TGTGCCAGCTCCCGCGCCGGCTCTGGGGCCAACGTCCTGACTTTC. The translation is CASSRAGSGANVLTF.